This TCR beta chain came from a study of Ad26.COV2.S vaccination and SARS-CoV-2 variants. For the study at large: The authors gave Ad26.COV2.S intramuscularly, either once or twice 56 days apart. Findings and limits, study-wide: Placebo recipients and vaccine recipients were similar in non-spike TCR breadth.

The treatment is: over 15 received Ad26.COV2.S at low or high dose, single or two shots; several received placebo; per-sample allocation not given. Samples were taken on day 63 after the first vaccine or placebo injection. Method: immunoSEQ multiplex PCR; TCRdb's copy keeps in-frame clones and lacks some. In the table there are roughly 400,000 clones, 90% of which are singletons. About this clone itself: Its antigen is not identified.

The CDR3 is 14 residues long. In germline, CDR1 is MNHEY, CDR2 SVGEGT. V was pared by 5 bases and J by 5 bases, with 16 bases between. This material consisted of peripheral blood, taken in a trial of Ad26.COV2.S vaccine versus placebo. The V and J genes are TRBV6-2 or TRBV6-3 and TRBJ2-7; tentatively, D is TRBD2 (6 bases). This clonotype originated in a person aged 18-65 years who received the Ad26.COV2.S COVID-19 vaccine or a placebo. CDR3 sequence (DNA): TGTGCCAGCAGTCTGGGAGGTCCTGTGGACGAGCAGTACTTC. Its protein is CASSLGGPVDEQYF.